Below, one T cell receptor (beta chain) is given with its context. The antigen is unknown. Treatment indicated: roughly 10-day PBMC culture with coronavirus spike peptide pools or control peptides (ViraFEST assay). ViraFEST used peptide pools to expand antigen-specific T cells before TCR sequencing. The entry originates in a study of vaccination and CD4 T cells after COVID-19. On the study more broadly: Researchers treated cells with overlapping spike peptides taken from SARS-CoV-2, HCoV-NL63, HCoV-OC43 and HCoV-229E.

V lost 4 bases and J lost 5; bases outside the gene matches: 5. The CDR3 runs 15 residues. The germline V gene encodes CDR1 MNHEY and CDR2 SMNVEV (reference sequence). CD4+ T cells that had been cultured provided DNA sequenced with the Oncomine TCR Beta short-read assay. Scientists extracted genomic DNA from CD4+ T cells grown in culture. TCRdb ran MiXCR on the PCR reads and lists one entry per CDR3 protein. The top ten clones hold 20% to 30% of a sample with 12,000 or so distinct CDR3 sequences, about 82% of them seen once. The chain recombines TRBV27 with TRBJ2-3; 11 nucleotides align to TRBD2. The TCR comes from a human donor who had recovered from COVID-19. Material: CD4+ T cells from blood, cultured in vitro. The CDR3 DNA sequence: TGTGCCAGCAGTTGGCTAGCGGGAGGTCGAGATACGCAGTATTTT. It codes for CASSWLAGGRDTQYF.